Following are 30 T cell receptor beta chains from one sample sequenced in a study of blood T cell repertoires in COVID-19. Sequencing used immunoSEQ multiplex PCR; TCRdb keeps in-frame clones, though not all of them. In the table there are about 61,000 clones, 88% of which are singletons. Sequencing was carried out using peripheral blood. These receptors all stem from a woman aged 45-65 years with active or convalescent COVID-19.

The chain carries TRBV12-3 or TRBV12-4 and TRBJ1-1; D is perhaps TRBD1 (6 bases). V was trimmed by 4 bases and J by 1 base, leaving 7 bases between them. This CDR3 has 13 amino acids. The CDR3 loop reads CASSYRENTEAFF. CDR3 in DNA: TGTGCCAGCAGTTACAGGGAGAACACTGAAGCTTTCTTT.

The chain is built from TRBV2 and TRBJ2-1; a weak D match, TRBD2 (6 bases). This CDR3 is 16 amino acids long. Germline V gives CDR1 SNHLY, CDR2 FYNNEI. Trimming removed 6 bases at V and 9 bases at J, with 24 bases between. The CDR3, as DNA: TGTGCCAGCAGGGATCGGAGGGCGGTCCCTGGGGGTGAGCAGTTCTTC. It yields the protein CASRDRRAVPGGEQFF. Together with reference TRBV2 and TRBJ2-1, the CDR3 gives the full variable domain: EPEVTQTPSHQVTQMGQEVILRCVPISNHLYFYWYRQILGQKVEFLVSFYNNEISEKSEIFDDQFSVERPDGSNFTLKIRSTKLEDSAMYFCASRDRRAVPGGEQFFGPGTRLTVL.

V is TRBV2 and J is TRBJ2-3, with a possible D match to TRBD2 (6 bases). This CDR3 region has 14 residues. Per the germline V gene, CDR1 is SNHLY and CDR2 is FYNNEI. Trimming stripped 5 bases from V and 0 bases from J, with 9 bases between. The CDR3 loop is CASSRDSSTDTQYF. In nucleotides, the CDR3 is TGTGCCAGCAGTAGGGACTCAAGCACAGATACGCAGTATTTT. The variable domain in full, completed from reference TRBV2 and TRBJ2-3, reads EPEVTQTPSHQVTQMGQEVILRCVPISNHLYFYWYRQILGQKVEFLVSFYNNEISEKSEIFDDQFSVERPDGSNFTLKIRSTKLEDSAMYFCASSRDSSTDTQYFGPGTRLTVL.

V usage is TRBV14 and J usage is TRBJ2-4, with D unresolved. CDR1 and CDR2 (germline): SGHDN, FVKESK. The ends were cut back, 2 bases at V and 9 bases at J, with 5 bases in the middle. The CDR3 has 11 residues. The chain's CDR3 is CASSQRGIQYF. The CDR3 DNA reads as TGTGCCAGCAGCCAACGCGGCATTCAGTACTTC.

The chain carries TRBV2 and TRBJ1-4, with D possibly being TRBD1 (6 bases). This CDR3 contains 15 residues. The ends were cut back, 8 bases at V and 1 base at J, with 14 bases in the middle. The germline gives CDR1 SNHLY, CDR2 FYNNEI. CDR3 region: CASELEGQTNEKLFF. CDR3 DNA sequence: TGTGCCAGCGAGCTCGAGGGACAAACTAATGAAAAACTGTTTTTT.

The chain couples TRBV10-3 to TRBJ1-2, with TRBD1 identical over 7 bases. The germline CDR1 and CDR2 sequences are ENHRY and SYGVKD. The V gene end was trimmed by 5 bases and the J gene end by 5 bases; junction bases not matched to a gene: 11. CDR3 size: 15 residues. The CDR3 protein is CAISNLGGGLYGYTF. DNA for the CDR3: TGTGCCATCAGTAACTTAGGGGGCGGCCTTTATGGCTACACCTTC.

The J gene is TRBJ1-4, the V gene TRBV9; the D is unclear. Germline V CDR1 and CDR2: SGDLS, YYNGEE. The CDR3 length is 14 residues. The germline V and J ends were trimmed by 0 bases and 7 bases, with 10 bases remaining between them. The CDR3, as DNA: TGTGCCAGCAGCGTAGATGGGAGCGTTGAAAAACTGTTTTTT. The encoded protein is CASSVDGSVEKLFF. The full variable domain, with the rest looked up from reference TRBV9 and TRBJ1-4, is DSGVTQTPKHLITATGQRVTLRCSPRSGDLSVYWYQQSLDQGLQFLIQYYNGEERAKGNILERFSAQQFPDLHSELNLSSLELGDSALYFCASSVDGSVEKLFFGSGTQLSVL.

The chain has TRBV11-3 and TRBJ1-1; possible D gene TRBD1, 6 bases. The CDR3 covers 17 residues. V lost 6 bases to trimming and J lost 1 base, with 21 bases between them. Looked up from germline, CDR1 is SGHNT and CDR2 is YENEEA. CDR3 sequence (DNA): TGTGCCAGCAGGCCCAGCGTTAACAGGGACCGGAACACTGAAGCTTTCTTT. Its translation: CASRPSVNRDRNTEAFF. Complete variable domain (other parts from reference TRBV11-3 and TRBJ1-1): EAGVVQSPRYKIIEKKQPVAFWCNPISGHNTLYWYLQNLGQGPELLIRYENEEAVDDSQLPKDRFSAERLKGVDSTLKIQPAELGDSAVYLCASRPSVNRDRNTEAFFGQGTRLTVV.

CDR3 coding DNA: TGCAGCGTGAACTTAGCGGGAGGGGGAACAGATACGCAGTATTTT. Its translation is CSVNLAGGGTDTQYF. The gene calls are TRBV29-1 and TRBJ2-3; 11 bases line up with TRBD2. The CDR3 runs to 15 residues. Germline CDR1 is SQVTM and CDR2 is ANQGSEA. Trimming took 6 bases from V and 3 from J; bases not matched to a gene: 8.

This chain connects TRBV19 to TRBJ2-1; possible D gene TRBD1, 5 bases. Germline CDR1 is LNHDA and CDR2 is SQIVND (reference sequence). The CDR3 has 16 residues. Trimming pared 5 bases from V and 6 bases from J, leaving 20 bases between. Here the CDR3 DNA reads TGTGCCAGTAGTCCTCGGACAAGCGTTGTTGGCAATGAGCAGTTCTTC. Protein: CASSPRTSVVGNEQFF.

This chain uses TRBV9 with TRBJ2-1; tentative D call: TRBD2 (7 bases). CDR1 is SGDLS and CDR2 is YYNGEE in the germline V gene. The CDR3 extends over 20 amino acids. Trimming shortened V by 4 bases and J by 0 bases, and 26 bases separated the two germline ends. CDR3 nucleotide sequence: TGTGCCAGCAGCCCCCAATCCGGGGTCGGGGGGCCGGGCTCCTACAATGAGCAGTTCTTC. Translating gives CASSPQSGVGGPGSYNEQFF.

This clone was picked up a small number of times. The chain has TRBV14 and TRBJ1-6, with D maybe TRBD1 (6 bases). The CDR3 extends over 14 amino acids. CDR1 is SGHDN and CDR2 is FVKESK in the germline V gene. Trimming pared 4 bases from V and 10 bases from J, leaving 14 bases between. CDR3 region: CASSRDRSSSPLHF. CDR3 nucleotides: TGTGCCAGCAGCCGAGACAGGTCTTCCTCACCCCTCCACTTT.

The chain combines TRBV18 with TRBJ1-1; weak D call: TRBD1 (6 bases). V lost 3 bases and J lost 0, with 17 bases in between. The CDR3 loop spans 17 amino acids. Germline lookup yields CDR1 KGHSH and CDR2 LQKENI. This chain's CDR3 is CASSPPGQSLVNTEAFF. CDR3 DNA sequence: TGTGCCAGCTCACCTCCCGGACAGTCACTTGTGAACACTGAAGCTTTCTTT.

The rearrangement joins TRBV12-5 to TRBJ1-2; D is ambiguous. In germline, CDR1 is LGHNT, CDR2 FRNRAP. CDR3 length equals 15 residues. With 1 base removed from V and 4 bases from J, the gap between germline ends came to 13 bases. CDR3 DNA: TGTGCTAGTGGTTTGGGAGAAAGGAGACCCTATGGCTACACCTTC. The encoded protein is CASGLGERRPYGYTF.

This clone has a handful of counts. V gene TRBV11-3 combines with J gene TRBJ2-2, with a weak D call TRBD2 (5 bases). V lost 5 bases, J lost 4 bases, and 17 bases lay in between. Looked up from germline, CDR1 is SGHNT and CDR2 is YENEEA. The CDR3 contains 16 residues. CDR3 protein: CASSPQGGRSTGELFF. CDR3 coding DNA: TGTGCCAGCAGCCCCCAAGGAGGACGCAGCACCGGGGAGCTGTTTTTT.

The chain links TRBV29-1 to TRBJ1-1; D is unclear. The V and J ends lost 6 bases and 0 bases respectively, with 11 bases between them. Germline V CDR1 and CDR2: SQVTM, ANQGSEA. This CDR3 is built from 13 residues. DNA for the CDR3: TGCAGCGTAACGAGAGTACTGAACACTGAAGCTTTCTTT. Translated, it gives CSVTRVLNTEAFF.

V is TRBV3-1 (or the pseudogene TRBV3-2) and J is TRBJ2-2, with D maybe TRBD1 (5 bases). The V gene's germline CDR1 is LGHDT and CDR2 YNNKEL (reference sequence). The CDR3 totals 17 residues. Trimming took 1 base from V and 5 from J, leaving 17 bases between them. This chain's CDR3 is CASSQVMDTAGTGELFF. The CDR3 DNA reads TGTGCCAGCAGCCAAGTGATGGACACCGCCGGGACCGGGGAGCTGTTTTTT.

The V and J genes are TRBV18 and TRBJ2-5, with D maybe TRBD1 (5 bases). The length of the CDR3 is 13 residues. The germline V gene encodes CDR1 KGHSH and CDR2 LQKENI. The germline V and J ends were trimmed by 2 bases and 5 bases, with 9 bases remaining between them. In nucleotides, the CDR3 is TGTGCCAGCTCACCAGGGGCAGGGGAGACCCAGTACTTC. The encoded protein is CASSPGAGETQYF.

The rearrangement joins TRBV20-1 to TRBJ1-1; possibly TRBD1 for D (5 bases). Trimming pared 3 bases from V and 11 bases from J, leaving 10 bases between. Germline CDR1 DFQATT, CDR2 SNEGSKA (reference sequence). The CDR3 is 10 residues long. DNA of the CDR3: TGCAGTGCTAGTGAGGGGCGTGCTTTCTTT. Translated: CSASEGRAFF.

The chain links TRBV28 to TRBJ1-5; 9 positions agree with TRBD1. Unmatched junction bases numbered 8, after V lost 0 bases and J lost 2 bases. Germline assignment: CDR1 MDHEN and CDR2 SYDVKM. CDR3 length: 18 amino acids. CDR3 in amino acids: CASSLWARQGEGNQPQHF. In DNA, the CDR3 is TGTGCCAGCAGTTTATGGGCTCGACAGGGGGAAGGCAATCAGCCCCAGCATTTT.

The V and J genes are TRBV5-1 and TRBJ2-7; TRBD2 aligns across 11 bases. The junction had 10 bases not matched to a gene; V was cut back by 5 bases and J by 3 bases. CDR1 and CDR2 (germline): SGHRS, YFSETQ. CDR3 length: 16 amino acids. This CDR3 is CASSHAQGLAVYEQYF. For the CDR3, the DNA is TGCGCCAGCAGTCACGCACAGGGACTAGCGGTCTACGAGCAGTACTTC.

The genes are TRBV19 and TRBJ2-5; D might be TRBD2 (6 bases). In germline, CDR1 is LNHDA, CDR2 SQIVND (reference sequence). The V gene lost 3 bases and the J gene lost 3 bases, with 23 bases spanning the gap. The CDR3 covers 18 residues. The CDR3 bases are TGTGCCAGTAGTATCTCTAGTTCGGTGTGGGGGGTGGAAGAGACCCAGTACTTC. Its protein product is CASSISSSVWGVEETQYF.

V gene TRBV12-3 or TRBV12-4 combines with J gene TRBJ2-7, with TRBD1 matching 7 bases. V was clipped by 6 bases and J by 4 bases; unmatched bases: 6. The CDR3 totals 13 residues. The CDR3 reads CASSRTQGYEQYF. In nucleotides, the CDR3 is TGTGCCAGCAGCCGAACACAGGGGTACGAGCAGTACTTC.

The chain carries TRBV5-1 and TRBJ2-3; D not certain. The V and J ends lost 0 bases and 2 bases respectively, with 10 bases between them. The germline V gene encodes CDR1 SGHRS and CDR2 YFSETQ. This CDR3 region has 15 residues. CDR3 region: CASSLDASSTDTQYF. For the CDR3, the DNA is TGCGCCAGCAGCTTGGACGCGTCCTCCACAGATACGCAGTATTTT.

This chain joins TRBV28 and TRBJ2-7; 9 bases fit TRBD2. J was trimmed by 4 bases and V by 5 bases; bases with no gene match: 12. Germline V lookup: CDR1 MDHEN, CDR2 SYDVKM. The CDR3 extends over 16 amino acids. CDR3 sequence reads: CASSLILAGAGYEQYF. In DNA, the CDR3 is TGTGCCAGCAGTCTGATCTTAGCGGGAGCGGGTTACGAGCAGTACTTC.

The J gene is TRBJ2-7, the V gene TRBV19; TRBD2 is a possible D gene (6 bases). This CDR3 comprises 13 residues. The germline CDR1 and CDR2 sequences are LNHDA and SQIVND (reference sequence). V was clipped by 0 bases and J by 6 bases, with 9 bases between them. DNA of the CDR3: TGTGCCAGTAGTATAGAGCGGGGCTCCGAGCAGTACTTC. Its protein is CASSIERGSEQYF.

The rearrangement uses TRBV7-8 and TRBJ2-1; D ambiguous. The CDR3 length is 13 residues. Germline lookup yields CDR1 SGHVS and CDR2 FQNEAQ. V was cut by 5 bases and J by 3 bases, with 8 bases left in between. CDR3 DNA: TGTGCCAGCAGCCAAGAGCGCTACAATGAGCAGTTCTTC. Translating gives CASSQERYNEQFF.

The rearrangement links TRBV6-1 to TRBJ1-3; D is unclear. The germline CDR1 and CDR2 sequences are MNHNS and SASEGT. The CDR3 length is 15 residues. The V end was cut by 0 bases, the J end by 2 bases, with 8 bases between. The CDR3 protein is CASSEAPGAGNTIYF. The CDR3 DNA follows: TGTGCCAGCAGTGAAGCTCCGGGAGCTGGAAACACCATATATTTT.

The chain joins TRBV11-2 to TRBJ2-5; 7 bases align to TRBD1. CDR3 length: 14 amino acids. Germline V gene sequence: CDR1 SGHAT, CDR2 FQNNGV. The ends lost 5 bases at V and 5 bases at J; junction bases unmatched: 8. The CDR3 is CASSKTGRSETQYF. The CDR3 region has the DNA TGTGCCAGCAGCAAGACAGGGAGATCGGAGACCCAGTACTTC.

The chain joins TRBV9 to TRBJ1-1; unclear D gene. Trimming left V 3 bases short and J 4 bases short, with 19 bases between. CDR1 and CDR2 from the germline V gene are SGDLS and YYNGEE. This CDR3 comprises 16 residues. The CDR3: CASSGSTAYPTTEAFF. In DNA, the CDR3 is TGTGCCAGCAGCGGGAGTACCGCCTATCCAACCACTGAAGCTTTCTTT.